This T cell receptor beta chain was found in a study of PD-L1 blockade in urothelial cancer. Study-wide background: Investigators checked blood 3 weeks (second dose) and 6 weeks after treatment start.

Germline V gene sequence: CDR1 MRHNA, CDR2 SNTAGT. The V segment lost 2 bases and the J segment 3 bases; nucleotides outside the gene matches: 0. The length of the CDR3 is 15 residues. TCRdb keeps only in-frame clones here, not all; method: immunoSEQ multiplex PCR. Of under 40,000 clones in the sample, around nine tenths were seen once. This clone was seen a single time. The V gene is TRBV6-4, the J gene TRBJ2-2, with 10 bases aligning to TRBD1. The source of this sequence is a man between 65 and 85 years old with urothelial cancer. Sequenced here: PBMCs, sampled around atezolizumab (anti-PD-L1) treatment. CDR3 amino acids: CASSDGTGDTGELFF. CDR3 DNA: TGTGCCAGCAGTGACGGGACAGGGGACACCGGGGAGCTGTTTTTT.